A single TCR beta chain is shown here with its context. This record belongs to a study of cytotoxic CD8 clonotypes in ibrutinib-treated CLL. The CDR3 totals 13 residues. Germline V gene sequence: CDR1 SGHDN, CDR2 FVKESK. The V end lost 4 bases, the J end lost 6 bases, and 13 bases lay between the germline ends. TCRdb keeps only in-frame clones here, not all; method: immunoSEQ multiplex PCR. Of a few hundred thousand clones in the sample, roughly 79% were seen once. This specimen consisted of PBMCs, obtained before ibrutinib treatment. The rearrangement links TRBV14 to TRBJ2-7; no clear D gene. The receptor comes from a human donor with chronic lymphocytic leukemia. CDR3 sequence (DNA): TGTGCCAGCAGCCGATTTGGGGTGACCGAGCAGTACTTC. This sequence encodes CASSRFGVTEQYF.